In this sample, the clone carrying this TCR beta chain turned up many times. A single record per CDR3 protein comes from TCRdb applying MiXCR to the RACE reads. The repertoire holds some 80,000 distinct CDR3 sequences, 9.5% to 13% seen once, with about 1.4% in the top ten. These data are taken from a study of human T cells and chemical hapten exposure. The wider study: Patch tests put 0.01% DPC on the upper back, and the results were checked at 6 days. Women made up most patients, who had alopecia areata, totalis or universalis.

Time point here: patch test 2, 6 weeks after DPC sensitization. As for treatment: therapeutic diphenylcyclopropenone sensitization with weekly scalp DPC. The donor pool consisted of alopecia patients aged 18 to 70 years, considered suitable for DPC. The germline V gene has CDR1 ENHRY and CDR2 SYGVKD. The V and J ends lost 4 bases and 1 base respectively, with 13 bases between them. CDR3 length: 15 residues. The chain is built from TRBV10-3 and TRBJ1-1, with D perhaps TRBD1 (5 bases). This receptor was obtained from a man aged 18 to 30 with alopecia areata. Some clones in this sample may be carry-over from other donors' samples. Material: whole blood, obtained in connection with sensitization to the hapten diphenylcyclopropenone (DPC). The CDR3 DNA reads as TGTGCCATCAGTGCACTAACAGGTCCGAACACTGAAGCTTTCTTT. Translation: CAISALTGPNTEAFF.